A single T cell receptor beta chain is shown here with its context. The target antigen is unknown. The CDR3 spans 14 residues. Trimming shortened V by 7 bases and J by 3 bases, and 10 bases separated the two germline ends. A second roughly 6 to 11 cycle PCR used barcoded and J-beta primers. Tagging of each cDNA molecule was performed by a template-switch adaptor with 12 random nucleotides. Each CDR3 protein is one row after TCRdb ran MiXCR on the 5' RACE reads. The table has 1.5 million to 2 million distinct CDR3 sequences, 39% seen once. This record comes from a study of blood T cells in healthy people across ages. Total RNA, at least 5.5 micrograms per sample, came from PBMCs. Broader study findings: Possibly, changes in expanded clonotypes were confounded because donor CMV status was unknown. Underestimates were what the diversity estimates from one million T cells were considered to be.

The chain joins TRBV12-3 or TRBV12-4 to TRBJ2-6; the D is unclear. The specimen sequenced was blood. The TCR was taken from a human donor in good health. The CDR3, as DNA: TGTGCCAGCACCCTGAGCTATGGGGCCAACGTCCTGACTTTC. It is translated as CASTLSYGANVLTF.